Described below is a single TCR beta chain sequence and its context. Antigen unknown. The source of post-transplant bone marrow was the posterior iliac crest or another site. The data were obtained in a study of graft-versus-host responses after intestinal transplantation. Study details: The whole recipient group had anti-thymocyte globulin induction followed by tacrolimus and steroids for around 3 years. Findings and caveats of the study: In recipient marrow, GvH clones were found, and some appeared first in ileum or blood. In patients with graft-donor T cell macrochimerism, allograft graft-versus-host to host-versus-graft clonal ratios were high.

Produced via immunoSEQ multiplex PCR; TCRdb's table is partial and in-frame only. The sample yields some 70,000 clones, about nine tenths seen once. There are 16 residues in the CDR3. Germline CDR1 and CDR2: WNHNN and SYGVQD (reference sequence). V was cut by 7 bases and J by 8 bases, with 26 bases left in between. The sequence was obtained from a human patient who received an intestinal transplant, so some T cells may come from the graft donor. Sequenced here: bone marrow, sampled approximately 700 days after intestinal transplantation. The V and J genes are TRBV10-1 and TRBJ1-1; TRBD1 might be the D (6 bases). CDR3 DNA sequence: TGCGCCAGCATCTCTTTAACAGGGTCTCCGGCGGAGGAAGCTTTCTTT. Its protein product is CASISLTGSPAEEAFF.